Listed below are T cell receptor beta chains from one sample, sequenced in a study of T cell changes during pregnancy in multiple sclerosis. TCRdb's table, derived via immunoSEQ multiplex PCR, lists solely in-frame clones and lacks some. The data show about 89,000 clones, about 90% seen once. Sample: peripheral blood, taken after pregnancy. These receptors all come from a female donor in good health, enrolled as a control in a pregnancy study. Each CDR3 is given with its conserved first and last residue. The D gene is left open where the match is weak. The size field is filled for only some rows; it gives once, few, many or a size class.

j_call	clone_size	v_call	d_call	cdr3_nt	cdr3_aa
TRBJ2-3	.	TRBV6-5	TRBD1	TGTGCCAGCAGTGTCGGGACAGGGCACACAGATACGCAGTATTTT	CASSVGTGHTDTQYF
TRBJ2-7	.	TRBV15	TRBD1	TGTGCCACCAGCCCATATCGACAGGGGGGCTCCTACGAGCAGTACTTC	CATSPYRQGGSYEQYF
TRBJ1-1	.	TRBV11-2	.	TGTGCCAGCAGCTTAGATCGGCAGGGAGGAGCTTTCTTT	CASSLDRQGGAFF
TRBJ1-1	.	TRBV7-9	.	TGTGCCAGCAGCCCCGGGTTACTTACTGAAGCTTTCTTT	CASSPGLLTEAFF
TRBJ2-7	.	TRBV18	TRBD2	TGTGCCAGCTCATCAGAAATCGGACTAGTCGGCGAGCAGTACTTC	CASSSEIGLVGEQYF
TRBJ2-5	.	TRBV15	TRBD1	TGTGCCACCAGCAGAGGGACAGGGGAGACCCAGTACTTC	CATSRGTGETQYF
TRBJ2-2	.	TRBV29-1	.	TGCAGCGTTGATTCGGACACCGGGGAGCTGTTTTTT	CSVDSDTGELFF
TRBJ1-6	.	TRBV5-6	TRBD1	TGTGCCAGCAGCCCCTACGCCGGGACAGGGCTTTCACCCCTCCACTTT	CASSPYAGTGLSPLHF
TRBJ1-5	.	TRBV6-4	.	TGTGCCAGCAGTGATAACAGAGGGCGATGTTGGGCAAATAGCAATCAGCCCCAGCATTTT	CASSDNRGRCWANSNQPQHF
TRBJ1-4	.	TRBV15	.	TGTGCCACCAGAGAAAACTGGGGGCCGAATGAAAAACTGTTTTTT	CATRENWGPNEKLFF
TRBJ2-3	once	TRBV2	TRBD2	TGTGCCAGCAGTGAACACCTGACTAGCGGGAATCGGGTCACAGATACGCAGTATTTT	CASSEHLTSGNRVTDTQYF
TRBJ2-1	.	TRBV6-6	.	TGTGCCAGCAGTCCGCCACGGGGGATTCCCGACAATGAGCAGTTCTTC	CASSPPRGIPDNEQFF
TRBJ1-1	.	TRBV29-1	.	TGCAGCGGGGGGGGGACAACGAACACTGAAGCTTTCTTT	CSGGGTTNTEAFF
TRBJ1-2	once	TRBV7-6	.	TGTGCCAGCAGCCCCCGTGGGGGCGGAGGAGTCTATGGCTACACCTTC	CASSPRGGGGVYGYTF
TRBJ2-7	.	TRBV18	.	TGTGCCAGCTCGCCGGGGGTGGAAAGCTCCTACGAGCAGTACTTC	CASSPGVESSYEQYF
TRBJ1-2	.	TRBV15	TRBD1	TGTGCCACCAGCAACGACAGGGTTGGTGGCTACACCTTC	CATSNDRVGGYTF
TRBJ2-5	.	TRBV19	TRBD2	TGTGCCAGTAGTTCATGGGCGGGGGGGCAGGTAGAGACCCAGTACTTC	CASSSWAGGQVETQYF
TRBJ1-6	.	TRBV5-1	.	TGCGCCAGCAGCTTGTTGCCCCAGGGGCACTATAATTCACCCCTCCACTTT	CASSLLPQGHYNSPLHF
TRBJ1-5	.	TRBV7-2	.	TGTGCCAGCAGCTTAATTGGCAGGGGTGACAATCAGCCCCAGCATTTT	CASSLIGRGDNQPQHF
TRBJ2-5	.	TRBV11-2	.	TGTGCCAGCAGCTCCTGGGGGCAGGGGCAACAAGAGACCCAGTACTTC	CASSSWGQGQQETQYF
TRBJ2-7	.	TRBV7-3	TRBD2	TGTGCCAGCAGCTCCCCGGGGCGGGGGAGGAACGAGCAGTACTTC	CASSSPGRGRNEQYF
TRBJ2-3	.	TRBV7-9	TRBD2	TGTGCCAGCAGCGCAGCGGGGGTTAGCACAGATACGCAGTATTTT	CASSAAGVSTDTQYF
TRBJ2-7	few	TRBV5-1	.	TGCGCCAGCAGCTTGGATAGCTACTACGAGCAGTACTTC	CASSLDSYYEQYF
TRBJ2-7	.	TRBV5-1	TRBD1	TGCGCCAGCAGCCCTGGACAGGGGTTAAGCTACGAGCAGTACTTC	CASSPGQGLSYEQYF
TRBJ2-7	.	TRBV14	TRBD2	TGTGCCAGCAGCCCTCGACTAGCGGGAGTCAACGAGCAGTACTTC	CASSPRLAGVNEQYF
TRBJ2-5	few	TRBV7-9	.	TGTGCCAGCAGCTTACAGGATCTGGGGTACTTC	CASSLQDLGYF
TRBJ2-2	.	TRBV4-2	.	TGTGCCAGCAGCCAAGATGGGCCGGCGGGGGAGCTGTTTTTT	CASSQDGPAGELFF
TRBJ2-1	.	TRBV9	.	TGTGCCAGCAGCGTAAACCCCACAGAGGGCTACAATGAGCAGTTCTTC	CASSVNPTEGYNEQFF
TRBJ2-7	.	TRBV5-1	TRBD2	TGCGCCAGCAGCTTGTATGGGGGGGACTCCTACGAGCAGTACTTC	CASSLYGGDSYEQYF
TRBJ1-5	.	TRBV19	TRBD1	TGTGCCAGTAACGCTCGGGACAGGGTATTTCAGCCCCAGCATTTT	CASNARDRVFQPQHF
TRBJ1-1	few	TRBV9	.	TGTGCCAGCAGTAAAGGGGGTGGCACTGAAGCTTTCTTT	CASSKGGGTEAFF
TRBJ1-2	.	TRBV6-5	.	TGTGCCACAAAGCCCGGCCGGGAAAACTATGGCTACACCTTC	CATKPGRENYGYTF
TRBJ1-1	.	TRBV28	TRBD1	TGTGCCAGCAGACCGACAGGGGGCGCGTCGGCTTTCTTT	CASRPTGGASAFF
TRBJ2-6	.	TRBV9	TRBD1	TGTGCCAGCAGCGTGTCCCGGGACAGGGGAACGGGGGCCAACGTCCTGACTTTC	CASSVSRDRGTGANVLTF
TRBJ1-1	.	TRBV28	.	TGTGCCTCGGGGGTGACGGTGATCACTGAAGCTTTCTTT	CASGVTVITEAFF
TRBJ2-1	.	TRBV9	TRBD2	TGTGCCAGCAGCGCTAGACTAGCGGGGGGGGGAGAGCAGTTCTTC	CASSARLAGGGEQFF
TRBJ1-3	.	TRBV11-2	.	TGTGCCAGCAGCTTAACAGCCCGCTCTGGAAACACCATATATTTT	CASSLTARSGNTIYF
TRBJ1-5	.	TRBV19	TRBD1	TGTGCCAGTAACCAGGGGGGTCAGCCCCAGCATTTT	CASNQGGQPQHF
TRBJ1-5	.	TRBV27	TRBD1	TGTGCCAGCAGTTCCGGACAGGGGTTAAATCAGCCCCAGCATTTT	CASSSGQGLNQPQHF
TRBJ2-7	.	TRBV5-3	.	TGTGCCAGAAGCTTTAGTGGCGAGCAGTACTTC	CARSFSGEQYF
TRBJ1-3	.	TRBV29-1	TRBD1	TGCAGCGTTCAAGGCAGGGGGAGAGGAAACACCATATATTTT	CSVQGRGRGNTIYF
TRBJ2-5	.	TRBV11-3	TRBD2	TGTGCCAGCAGCTTTAGCGGGGGGCCGGAAGAGACCCAGTACTTC	CASSFSGGPEETQYF
TRBJ1-1	.	TRBV5-6	.	TGTGCCAGCAGCCTGACTTTCACTGAAGCTTTCTTT	CASSLTFTEAFF
TRBJ1-2	.	TRBV27	.	TGTGCCAGCAGTTTGGCAGGGTCTAACTATGGCTACACCTTC	CASSLAGSNYGYTF
TRBJ1-5	.	TRBV28	.	TGTGCCAGCAGTTTATCCGGGGGATTGAGCAATCAGCCCCAGCATTTT	CASSLSGGLSNQPQHF
TRBJ2-1	.	TRBV12-5	.	TGTGCAGACCGGGGACTGCCGTACAATGAGCAGTTCTTC	CADRGLPYNEQFF
TRBJ2-1	.	TRBV27	TRBD2	TGTGCCAGCAGTTTAATCTCGGGAGGAATTGATGAGCAGTTCTTC	CASSLISGGIDEQFF
TRBJ2-7	.	TRBV5-1	.	TGCGCCAGCAGCTTGGCAGGGGACGAGCAGTACTTC	CASSLAGDEQYF
TRBJ2-7	.	TRBV5-1	TRBD1	TGCGCCAGCAGCTTGTCCGGGACAGGGGGCGACGAGCAGTACTTC	CASSLSGTGGDEQYF
TRBJ1-3	once	TRBV28	.	TGTGCCAGCAGCCCTGCTCGGGGATCTGGAAACACCATATATTTT	CASSPARGSGNTIYF
TRBJ1-3	.	TRBV6-6	.	TGTGCCAGCAGAGCGGAAATCTCTGGAAACACCATATATTTT	CASRAEISGNTIYF
TRBJ2-4	.	TRBV27	.	TGTGCCAGCAGTTCCCCCGGCAGGGGTGAAAACATTCAGTACTTC	CASSSPGRGENIQYF
TRBJ2-3	.	TRBV11-2	.	TGTGCCAGCAGCTTGGAGAGGGGGGGGCCTGGAGATACGCAGTATTTT	CASSLERGGPGDTQYF
TRBJ1-2	.	TRBV4-1	TRBD1	TGCGCCAGCAGCCCCGGGGACAGCCTTAACTATGGCTACACCTTC	CASSPGDSLNYGYTF
TRBJ2-1	.	TRBV15	TRBD2	TGTGCCACCAGCAGAACCGACGGCGGGAGTATGCACAATGAGCAGTTCTTC	CATSRTDGGSMHNEQFF
TRBJ1-2	.	TRBV6-5	.	TGTGCCAGCAGTACGGGCGGGGGGCTGGCCTATGGCTACACCTTC	CASSTGGGLAYGYTF
TRBJ1-6	.	TRBV5-1	.	TGCGCCAGCAGCAGGGCGGGTGATAATTCACCCCTCCACTTT	CASSRAGDNSPLHF
TRBJ1-6	.	TRBV11-2	.	TGTGCCAGCAGCTTAGGCGGCAATAATTCACCCCTCCACTTT	CASSLGGNNSPLHF